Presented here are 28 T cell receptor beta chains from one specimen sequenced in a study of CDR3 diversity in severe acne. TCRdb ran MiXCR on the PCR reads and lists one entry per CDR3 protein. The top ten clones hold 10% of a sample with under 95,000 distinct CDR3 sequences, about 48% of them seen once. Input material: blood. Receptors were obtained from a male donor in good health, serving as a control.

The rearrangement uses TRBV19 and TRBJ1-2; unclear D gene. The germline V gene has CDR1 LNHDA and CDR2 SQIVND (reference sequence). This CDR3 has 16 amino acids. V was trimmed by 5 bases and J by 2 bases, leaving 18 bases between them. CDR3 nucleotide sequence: TGTGCCAGTAGTCCCCGGGCAGGATGGGCCAACTATGGCTACACCTTC. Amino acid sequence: CASSPRAGWANYGYTF.

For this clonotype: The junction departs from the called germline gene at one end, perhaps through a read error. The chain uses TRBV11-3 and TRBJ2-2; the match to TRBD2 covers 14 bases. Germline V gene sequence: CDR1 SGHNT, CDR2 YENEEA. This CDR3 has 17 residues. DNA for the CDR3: TGTGCCAGCAGCAAGGGACTAGCGGGAGCGAAAACCGGGGAGCTGTTTTTT. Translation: CASSKGLAGAKTGELFF.

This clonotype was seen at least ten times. CDR3: CASSFGGTGDSEQFF. CDR3 in DNA: TGCGCCAGCAGCTTCGGTGGGACAGGGGATAGTGAGCAGTTCTTC. This chain joins TRBV5-1 and TRBJ2-1; 10 bases are a match to TRBD1. There are 15 residues in the CDR3. Germline V CDR1 and CDR2: SGHRS, YFSETQ. V was clipped by 2 bases and J by 9 bases; unmatched bases: 8.

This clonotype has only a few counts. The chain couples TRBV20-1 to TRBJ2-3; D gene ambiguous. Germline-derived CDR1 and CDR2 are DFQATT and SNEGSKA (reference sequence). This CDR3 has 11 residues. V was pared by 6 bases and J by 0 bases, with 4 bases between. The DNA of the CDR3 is TGCAGTGCAATCAGCACAGATACGCAGTATTTT. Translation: CSAISTDTQYF.

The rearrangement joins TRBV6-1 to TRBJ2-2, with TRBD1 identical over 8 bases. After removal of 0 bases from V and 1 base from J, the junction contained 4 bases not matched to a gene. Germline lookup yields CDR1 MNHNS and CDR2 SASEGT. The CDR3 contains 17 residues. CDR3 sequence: CASSEAPTGVNTGELFF. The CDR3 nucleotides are TGTGCCAGCAGTGAAGCGCCGACAGGGGTGAACACCGGGGAGCTGTTTTTT.

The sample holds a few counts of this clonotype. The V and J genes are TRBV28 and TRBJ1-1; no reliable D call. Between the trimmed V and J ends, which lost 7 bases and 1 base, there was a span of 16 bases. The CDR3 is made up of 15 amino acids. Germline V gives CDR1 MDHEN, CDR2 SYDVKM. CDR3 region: CASTPGGQTNTEAFF. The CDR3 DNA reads TGTGCCAGCACCCCAGGCGGGCAGACGAACACTGAAGCTTTCTTT.

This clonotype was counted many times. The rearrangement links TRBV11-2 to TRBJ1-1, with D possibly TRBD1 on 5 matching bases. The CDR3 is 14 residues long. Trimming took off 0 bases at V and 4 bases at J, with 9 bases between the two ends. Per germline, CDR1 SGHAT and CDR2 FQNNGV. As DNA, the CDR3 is TGTGCCAGCAGCTTAGAGCAGGGAGGCACTGAAGCTTTCTTT. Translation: CASSLEQGGTEAFF. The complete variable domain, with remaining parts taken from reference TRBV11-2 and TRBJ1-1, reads EAGVAQSPRYKIIEKRQSVAFWCNPISGHATLYWYQQILGQGPKLLIQFQNNGVVDDSQLPKDRFSAERLKGVDSTLKIQPAKLEDSAVYLCASSLEQGGTEAFFGQGTRLTVV.

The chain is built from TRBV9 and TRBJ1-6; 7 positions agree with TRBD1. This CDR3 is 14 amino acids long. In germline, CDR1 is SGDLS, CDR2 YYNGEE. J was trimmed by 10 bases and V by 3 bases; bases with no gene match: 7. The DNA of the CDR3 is TGTGCCAGCAGCGCTCCCAGGGGGAGGTCACCCCTCCACTTT. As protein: CASSAPRGRSPLHF.

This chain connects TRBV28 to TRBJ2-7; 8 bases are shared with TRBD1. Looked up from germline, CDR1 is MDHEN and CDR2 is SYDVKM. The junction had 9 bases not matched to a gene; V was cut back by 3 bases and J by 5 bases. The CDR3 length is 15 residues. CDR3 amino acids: CASSFYPDRVNEQYF. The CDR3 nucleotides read TGTGCCAGCAGTTTTTATCCGGACAGGGTAAACGAGCAGTACTTC. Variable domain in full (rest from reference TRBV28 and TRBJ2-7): DVKVTQSSRYLVKRTGEKVFLECVQDMDHENMFWYRQDPGLGLRLIYFSYDVKMKEKGDIPEGYSVSREKKERFSLILESASTNQTSMYLCASSFYPDRVNEQYFGPGTRLTVT.

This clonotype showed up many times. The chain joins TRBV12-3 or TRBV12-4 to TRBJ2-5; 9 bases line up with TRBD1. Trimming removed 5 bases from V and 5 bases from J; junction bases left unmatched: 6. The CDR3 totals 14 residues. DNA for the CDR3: TGTGCCAGCAGTACCACAGGGGGCTTGGAGACCCAGTACTTC. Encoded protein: CASSTTGGLETQYF.

The chain's CDR3 is CASSLATMNTEAFF. The CDR3 nucleotides are TGTGCCAGCAGCTTAGCTACGATGAACACTGAAGCTTTCTTT. V usage is TRBV11-2 and J usage is TRBJ1-1; D is undetermined. The CDR3 is 14 amino acids. The V end lost 1 base, the J end lost 0 bases, and 6 bases lay between the germline ends. Germline assignment: CDR1 SGHAT and CDR2 FQNNGV.

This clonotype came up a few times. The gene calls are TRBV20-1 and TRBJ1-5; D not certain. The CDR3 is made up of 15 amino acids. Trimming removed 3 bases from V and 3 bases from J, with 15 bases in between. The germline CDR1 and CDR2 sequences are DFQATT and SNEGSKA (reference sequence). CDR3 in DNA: TGCAGTGCTAGTGAAGTTGGGATCTTCAATCAGCCCCAGCATTTT. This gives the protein CSASEVGIFNQPQHF.

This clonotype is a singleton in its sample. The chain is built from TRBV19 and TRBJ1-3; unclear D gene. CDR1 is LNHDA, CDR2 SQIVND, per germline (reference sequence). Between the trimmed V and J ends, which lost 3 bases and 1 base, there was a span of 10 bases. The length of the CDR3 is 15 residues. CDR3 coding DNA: TGTGCCAGTAGTATTTCCCCTGCGTCTGGAAACACCATATATTTT. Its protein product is CASSISPASGNTIYF.

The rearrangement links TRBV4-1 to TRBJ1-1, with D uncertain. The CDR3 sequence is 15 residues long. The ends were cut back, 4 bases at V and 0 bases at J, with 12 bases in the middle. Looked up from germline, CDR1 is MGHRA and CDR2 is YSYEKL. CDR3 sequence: CASSRGGPMNTEAFF. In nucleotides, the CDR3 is TGCGCCAGCAGCCGCGGAGGACCGATGAACACTGAAGCTTTCTTT.

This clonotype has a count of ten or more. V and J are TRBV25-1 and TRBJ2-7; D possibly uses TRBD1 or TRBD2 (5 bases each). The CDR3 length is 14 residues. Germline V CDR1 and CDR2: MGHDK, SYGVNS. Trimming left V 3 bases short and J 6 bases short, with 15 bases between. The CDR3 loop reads CASSEGSRVGEQYF. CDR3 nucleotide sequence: TGTGCCAGCAGTGAGGGGAGCAGGGTTGGCGAGCAGTACTTC.

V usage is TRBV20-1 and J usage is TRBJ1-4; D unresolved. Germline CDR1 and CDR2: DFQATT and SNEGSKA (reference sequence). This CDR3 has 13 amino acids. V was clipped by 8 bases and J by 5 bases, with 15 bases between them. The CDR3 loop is CSPLRRLNEKLFF. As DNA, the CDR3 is TGCAGTCCCCTTCGGCGGCTAAATGAAAAACTGTTTTTT.

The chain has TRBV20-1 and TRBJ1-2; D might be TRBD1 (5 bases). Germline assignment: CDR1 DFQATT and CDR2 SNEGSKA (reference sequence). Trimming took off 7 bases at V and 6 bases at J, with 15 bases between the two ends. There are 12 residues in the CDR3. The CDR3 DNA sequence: TGCAGTGGTCTGCAGGGTATCGATGGCTACACCTTC. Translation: CSGLQGIDGYTF.

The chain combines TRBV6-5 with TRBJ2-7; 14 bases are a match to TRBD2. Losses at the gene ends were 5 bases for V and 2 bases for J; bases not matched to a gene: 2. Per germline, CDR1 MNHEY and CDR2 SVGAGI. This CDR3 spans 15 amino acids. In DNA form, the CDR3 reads TGTGCCAGCAGTGGACTAGCGGGGGGAGCCTACGAGCAGTACTTC. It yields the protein CASSGLAGGAYEQYF.

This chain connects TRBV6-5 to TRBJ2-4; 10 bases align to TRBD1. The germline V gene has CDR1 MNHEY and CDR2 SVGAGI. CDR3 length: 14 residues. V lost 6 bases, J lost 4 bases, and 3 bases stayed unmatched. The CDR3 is CASRRDRGKNIQYF. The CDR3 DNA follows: TGTGCCAGCAGACGGGACAGGGGAAAAAACATTCAGTACTTC.

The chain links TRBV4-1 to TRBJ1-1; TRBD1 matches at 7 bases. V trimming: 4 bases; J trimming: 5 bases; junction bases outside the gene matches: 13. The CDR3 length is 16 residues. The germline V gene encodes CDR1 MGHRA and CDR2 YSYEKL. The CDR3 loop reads CASSPRGGQLSTEAFF. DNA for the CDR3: TGCGCCAGCAGCCCCCGGGGGGGACAGCTGAGTACTGAAGCTTTCTTT.

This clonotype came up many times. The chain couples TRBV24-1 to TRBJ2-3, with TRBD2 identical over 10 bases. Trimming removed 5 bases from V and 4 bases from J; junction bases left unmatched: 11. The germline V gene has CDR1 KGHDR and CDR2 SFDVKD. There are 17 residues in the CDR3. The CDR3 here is CATSGITQRGGPDTQYF. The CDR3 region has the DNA TGTGCCACCAGTGGGATAACACAGCGGGGGGGCCCAGATACGCAGTATTTT.

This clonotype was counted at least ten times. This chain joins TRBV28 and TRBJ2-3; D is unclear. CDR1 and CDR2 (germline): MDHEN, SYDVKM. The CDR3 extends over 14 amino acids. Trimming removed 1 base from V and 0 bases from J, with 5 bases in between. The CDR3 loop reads CASSLYASTDTQYF. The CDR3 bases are TGTGCCAGCAGTTTATACGCTAGCACAGATACGCAGTATTTT.

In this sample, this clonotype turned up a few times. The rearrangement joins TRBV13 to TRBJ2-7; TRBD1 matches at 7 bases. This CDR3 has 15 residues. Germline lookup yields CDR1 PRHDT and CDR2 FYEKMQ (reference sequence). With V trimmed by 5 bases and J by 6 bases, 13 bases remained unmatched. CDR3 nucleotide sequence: TGTGCCAGCAGCCTAAGGACAGGCTACTCGTTCGAGCAGTACTTC. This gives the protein CASSLRTGYSFEQYF.

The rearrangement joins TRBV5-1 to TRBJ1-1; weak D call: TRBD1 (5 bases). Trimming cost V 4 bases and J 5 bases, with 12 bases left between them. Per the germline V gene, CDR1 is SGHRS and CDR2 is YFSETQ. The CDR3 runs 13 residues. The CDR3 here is CASSPWGETEAFF. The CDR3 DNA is TGCGCCAGCAGCCCATGGGGGGAGACTGAAGCTTTCTTT.

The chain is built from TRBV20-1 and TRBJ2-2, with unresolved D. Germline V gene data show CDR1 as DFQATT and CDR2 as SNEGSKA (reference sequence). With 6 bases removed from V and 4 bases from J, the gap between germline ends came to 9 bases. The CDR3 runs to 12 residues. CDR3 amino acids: CSAWTSTGELFF. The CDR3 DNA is TGCAGTGCCTGGACCAGCACCGGGGAGCTGTTTTTT.

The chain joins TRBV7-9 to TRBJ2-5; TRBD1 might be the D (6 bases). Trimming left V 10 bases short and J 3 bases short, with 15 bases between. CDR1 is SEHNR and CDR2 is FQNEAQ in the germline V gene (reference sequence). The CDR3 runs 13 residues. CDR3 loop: CATTRQAEETQYF. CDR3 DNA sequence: TGTGCCACCACACGACAGGCCGAAGAGACCCAGTACTTC. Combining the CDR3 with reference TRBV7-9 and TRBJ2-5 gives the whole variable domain DTGVSQNPRHKITKRGQNVTFRCDPISEHNRLYWYRQTLGQGPEFLTYFQNEAQLEKSRLLSDRFSAERPKGSFSTLEIQRTEQGDSAMYLCATTRQAEETQYFGPGTRLLVL.

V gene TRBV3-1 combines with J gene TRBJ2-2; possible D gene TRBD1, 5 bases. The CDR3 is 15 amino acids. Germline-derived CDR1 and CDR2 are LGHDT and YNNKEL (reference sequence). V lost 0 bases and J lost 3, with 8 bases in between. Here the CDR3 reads CASSQDQGHTGELFF. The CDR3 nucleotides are TGTGCCAGCAGCCAAGACCAGGGCCACACCGGGGAGCTGTTTTTT.

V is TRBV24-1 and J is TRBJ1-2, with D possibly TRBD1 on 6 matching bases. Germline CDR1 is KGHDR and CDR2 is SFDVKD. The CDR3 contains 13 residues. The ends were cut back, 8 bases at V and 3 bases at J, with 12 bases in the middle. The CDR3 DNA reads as TGTGCCACCATGTCTGGGGGCGACTATGGCTACACCTTC. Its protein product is CATMSGGDYGYTF.